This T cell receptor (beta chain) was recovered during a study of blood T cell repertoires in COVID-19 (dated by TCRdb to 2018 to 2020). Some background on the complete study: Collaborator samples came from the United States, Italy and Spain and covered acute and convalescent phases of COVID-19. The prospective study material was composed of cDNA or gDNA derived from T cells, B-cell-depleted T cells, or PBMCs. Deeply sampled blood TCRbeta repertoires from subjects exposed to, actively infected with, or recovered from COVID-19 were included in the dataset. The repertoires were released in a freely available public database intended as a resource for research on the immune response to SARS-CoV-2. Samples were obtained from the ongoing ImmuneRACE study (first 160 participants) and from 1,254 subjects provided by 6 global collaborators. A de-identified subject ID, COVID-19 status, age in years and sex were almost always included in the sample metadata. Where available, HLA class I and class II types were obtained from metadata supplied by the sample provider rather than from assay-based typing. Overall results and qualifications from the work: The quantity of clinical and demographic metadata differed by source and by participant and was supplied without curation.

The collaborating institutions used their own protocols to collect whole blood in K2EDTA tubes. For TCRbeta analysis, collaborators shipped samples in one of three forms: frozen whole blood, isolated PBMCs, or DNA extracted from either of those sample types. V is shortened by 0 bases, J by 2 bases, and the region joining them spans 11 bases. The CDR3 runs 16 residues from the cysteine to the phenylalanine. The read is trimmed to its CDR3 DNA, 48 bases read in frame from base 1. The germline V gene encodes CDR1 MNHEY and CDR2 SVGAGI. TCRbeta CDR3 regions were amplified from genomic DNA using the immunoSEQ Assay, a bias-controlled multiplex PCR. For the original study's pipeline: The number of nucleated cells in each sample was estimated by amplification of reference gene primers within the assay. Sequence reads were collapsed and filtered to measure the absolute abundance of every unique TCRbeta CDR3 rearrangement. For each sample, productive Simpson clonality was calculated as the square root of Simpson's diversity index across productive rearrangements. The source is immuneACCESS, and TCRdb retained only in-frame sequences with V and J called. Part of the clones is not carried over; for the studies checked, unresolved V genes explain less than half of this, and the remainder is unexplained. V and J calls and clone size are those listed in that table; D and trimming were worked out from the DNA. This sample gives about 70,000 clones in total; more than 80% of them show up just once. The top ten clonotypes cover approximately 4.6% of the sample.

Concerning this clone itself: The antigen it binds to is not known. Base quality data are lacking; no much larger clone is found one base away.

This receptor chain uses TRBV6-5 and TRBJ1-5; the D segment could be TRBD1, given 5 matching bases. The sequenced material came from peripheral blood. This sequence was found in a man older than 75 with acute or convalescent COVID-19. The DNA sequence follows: TGTGCCAGCAGTTACTCGAAGGGGAGGGGCAATCAGCCCCAGCATTTT. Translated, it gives CASSYSKGRGNQPQHF.